Each of the 23 T cell receptor beta chains below was sequenced from the same sample in a study of regulatory T cells in long-lasting Graves disease. For TCR beta, libraries came from iRepertoire HTBI primers and Arm-PCR of CDR3 regions. TCRdb recomputed calls from the multiplex PCR reads with MiXCR, one row per CDR3 protein. The sample has hundreds of thousands of distinct CDR3 sequences; roughly 18% are singletons. Specified time point: newly diagnosed GD, antithyroid drugs for less than 3 months. PBMC-derived RNA was used for the TCR library. The sample consisted of peripheral blood mononuclear cells (PBMCs), taken at new diagnosis, from a patient treated with antithyroid drugs. The receptors shown here come from a female donor with Graves disease.

Ten or more counts support this clonotype. J is TRBJ1-1 and V is TRBV19, with a tentative D call TRBD1 (5 bases). CDR3 length: 15 amino acids. CDR1 is LNHDA and CDR2 is SQIVND in the germline V gene (reference sequence). The V end was cut by 5 bases, the J end by 5 bases, with 18 bases between. As DNA, the CDR3 is TGTGCCAGTAGTGTGATATGGGGGTCTGGTACTGAAGCTTTCTTT. Its translation: CASSVIWGSGTEAFF.

This clonotype was observed at least ten times. V usage is TRBV6-2 or TRBV6-3 and J usage is TRBJ2-2; 13 nucleotides agree with TRBD2. CDR1 and CDR2 from the germline V gene are MNHEY and SVGEGT. The CDR3 spans 20 residues. Trimming cost V 2 bases and J 1 base; bases outside gene matches: 10. The CDR3 sequence: CASSYTSGTSGEVNTGELFF. The CDR3 DNA is TGTGCCAGCAGTTACACCTCCGGGACTAGCGGGGAGGTGAACACCGGGGAGCTGTTTTTT.

J is TRBJ2-7 and V is TRBV28; 8 bases line up with TRBD2. From germline, CDR1 is MDHEN and CDR2 SYDVKM. This CDR3 contains 14 residues. V lost 6 bases to trimming and J lost 2 bases; unmatched junction nucleotides: 6. This CDR3 reads CASRSSGSTYEQYF. The CDR3 DNA follows: TGTGCCAGCAGATCTAGCGGGTCTACCTACGAGCAGTACTTC.

As to this clonotype: Being one base from a much bigger clone, this may be a read error. The rearrangement uses TRBV6-5 and TRBJ2-1; TRBD1 matches at 10 bases. Germline V CDR1 and CDR2: MNHEY, SVGAGI. The length of the CDR3 is 13 residues. V lost 4 bases to trimming and J lost 10 bases; unmatched junction nucleotides: 4. The CDR3 is CASSCSTGGEQFF. In DNA, the CDR3 is TGTGCCAGCAGTTGCTCGACAGGGGGCGAGCAGTTCTTC.

This clonotype was recorded at least ten times. The chain links TRBV14 to TRBJ1-5; D may be TRBD1 (5 bases). CDR3 size: 13 residues. Per the germline V gene, CDR1 is SGHDN and CDR2 is FVKESK. The germline V and J ends were trimmed by 2 bases and 9 bases, with 11 bases remaining between them. The CDR3 DNA reads as TGTGCCAGCAGCCAAAGTGGGGGATCGCCCCAGCATTTT. It specifies CASSQSGGSPQHF.

This clonotype was seen repeatedly, ten times or more. The chain is built from TRBV28 and TRBJ2-7, with TRBD1 identical over 8 bases. The CDR3 is 16 amino acids. The V gene end was trimmed by 6 bases and the J gene end by 3 bases; junction bases not matched to a gene: 13. Germline V gives CDR1 MDHEN, CDR2 SYDVKM. CDR3 protein: CASSLDRGPRLYEQYF. Here the CDR3 DNA reads TGTGCCAGCAGCCTAGACAGGGGACCTAGGCTCTACGAGCAGTACTTC.

This sequence joins TRBV5-1 and TRBJ2-3, with TRBD1 identical over 12 bases. The CDR3 loop spans 15 amino acids. V trimming: 3 bases; J trimming: 5 bases; junction bases outside the gene matches: 4. In germline, CDR1 is SGHRS, CDR2 YFSETQ. CDR3 DNA: TGCGCCAGCAGCTCCGGGACAGGGGGCTTAGATACGCAGTATTTT. Translated, it gives CASSSGTGGLDTQYF.

As to this clonotype: It may be a read error: a sequence one base away is much more abundant. The V gene is TRBV20-1, the J gene TRBJ2-1, with 9 positions matching TRBD2. The DNA end lines up better with TRBJ2-5; the J call may be wrong. Germline values: CDR1 DFQATT, CDR2 SNEGSKA (reference sequence). The CDR3 runs 16 residues. The DNA for the CDR3 is TGCAGTGCTAGACAGGCCGGGACTAGCCTTTTTGAGACCCAGTACTTC. Encoded protein: CSARQAGTSLFETQYF.

This clonotype was detected only a few times. This chain connects TRBV20-1 to TRBJ2-3; TRBD1 matches at 7 bases. Per germline, CDR1 DFQATT and CDR2 SNEGSKA (reference sequence). This CDR3 has 14 amino acids. Trimming cost V 6 bases and J 1 base; bases outside gene matches: 7. The CDR3 nucleotides read TGCAGTGCCAGACAGGGTTCTGGCACAGATACGCAGTATTTT. Translating gives CSARQGSGTDTQYF.

This clonotype was counted at least ten times. This chain links TRBV24-1 with TRBJ2-3; a possible D gene is TRBD1 (6 bases). CDR1 is KGHDR and CDR2 is SFDVKD in the germline V gene. The length of the CDR3 is 17 residues. The V and J ends lost 4 bases and 2 bases respectively, with 18 bases between them. The CDR3 loop reads CATSDSMTGQTTDTQYF. CDR3 DNA sequence: TGTGCCACCAGTGACTCCATGACAGGCCAGACCACAGATACGCAGTATTTT.

J is TRBJ2-3 and V is TRBV7-2; TRBD2 matches 12 bases. The CDR3 sequence is 17 residues long. CDR1 and CDR2 from the germline V gene are SGHTA and FQGNSA. The trim removed 5 bases at V and 6 bases at J, leaving 12 bases unmatched. CDR3 loop: CASSRKLAGGPLDTQYF. The CDR3 nucleotides are TGTGCCAGCAGCCGCAAGCTAGCGGGAGGGCCGTTGGATACGCAGTATTTT.

This clonotype was detected only once. One base separates it from a far larger clone, so it is likely a read error. The V gene is TRBV11-2, the J gene TRBJ2-7; no definite D call. CDR3 length: 16 amino acids. Per the germline V gene, CDR1 is SGHAT and CDR2 is FQNNGV. Trimming pared 3 bases from V and 7 bases from J, leaving 22 bases between. CDR3: CASSLGIRRSSNEQYF. CDR3 coding DNA: TGTGCCAGCAGCTTGGGTATCAGGCGATCGAGCAATGAGCAGTACTTC.

This clonotype was found many times. The genes are TRBV28 and TRBJ2-1, with D tentatively TRBD2 (5 bases). CDR1 is MDHEN, CDR2 SYDVKM, per germline. The CDR3 is 12 residues long. Trimming took 5 bases from V and 10 from J, leaving 12 bases between them. CDR3 sequence reads: CASSMSRGEQFF. DNA for the CDR3: TGTGCCAGCAGTATGTCTAGAGGGGAGCAGTTCTTC.

The sample holds many counts of this clonotype. Here the CDR3 reads CASSLAASGYTF. DNA for the CDR3: TGCGCCAGCAGCTTGGCGGCTTCCGGCTACACCTTC. The rearrangement uses TRBV5-1 and TRBJ1-2; D not certain. Trimming stripped 0 bases from V and 8 bases from J, with 8 bases between. The V gene's germline CDR1 is SGHRS and CDR2 YFSETQ. The CDR3 is made up of 12 amino acids.

This clonotype was found many times. The chain uses TRBV20-1 and TRBJ1-4; no firm D call. V dropped 3 bases and J dropped 6 bases, with 11 bases sitting between them. The germline gives CDR1 DFQATT, CDR2 SNEGSKA (reference sequence). There are 13 residues in the CDR3. The DNA of the CDR3 is TGCAGTGCTAGTTTACGGCGGGATGAAAAACTGTTTTTT. It translates to CSASLRRDEKLFF.

This clonotype was observed many times. The V and J genes are TRBV29-1 and TRBJ2-7; D is perhaps TRBD2 (6 bases). Trimming shortened V by 4 bases and J by 2 bases, and 15 bases separated the two germline ends. The CDR3 covers 14 residues. Germline CDR1 SQVTM, CDR2 ANQGSEA. The CDR3 DNA sequence: TGCAGCGTTGGAGGTCTGGGGGAGGCCTACGAGCAGTACTTC. Translation: CSVGGLGEAYEQYF.

The sample holds many counts of this clonotype. This chain uses TRBV30 with TRBJ1-1; TRBD1 might be the D (6 bases). There are 15 residues in the CDR3. The ends were cut back, 7 bases at V and 0 bases at J, with 18 bases in the middle. CDR1 is GTSNPN and CDR2 is SVGIG in the germline V gene (reference sequence). CDR3 sequence reads: CASIFVRGMNTEAFF. The CDR3 DNA reads as TGTGCCTCGATTTTCGTCAGGGGAATGAACACTGAAGCTTTCTTT.

This chain joins TRBV20-1 and TRBJ2-3; 9 bases map to TRBD1. Germline CDR1 reads DFQATT; CDR2 reads SNEGSKA (reference sequence). The trim removed 6 bases at V and 2 bases at J, leaving 9 bases unmatched. The CDR3 is made up of 15 amino acids. CDR3 nucleotide sequence: TGCAGTGCCAAACAGGGGGCGGGATACACAGATACGCAGTATTTT. It specifies CSAKQGAGYTDTQYF.

This clonotype was counted ten times or more. The rearrangement uses TRBV18 and TRBJ2-3; no reliable D call. The germline CDR1 and CDR2 sequences are KGHSH and LQKENI. Trimming stripped 8 bases from V and 1 base from J, with 7 bases between. The CDR3 extends over 12 amino acids. CDR3 sequence reads: CASSPRTDTQYF. DNA for the CDR3: TGTGCCAGCAGCCCCCGCACAGATACGCAGTATTTT. Based on the CDR3 plus reference TRBV18 and TRBJ2-3, the full variable domain is NAGVMQNPRHLVRRRGQEARLRCSPMKGHSHVYWYRQLPEEGLKFMVYLQKENIIDESGMPKERFSAEFPKEGPSILRIQQVVRGDSAAYFCASSPRTDTQYFGPGTRLTVL.

V is TRBV15 and J is TRBJ2-1; 7 positions agree with TRBD2. V gave up 5 bases and J gave up 5 bases; unmatched junction bases: 6. The CDR3 has 14 residues. From germline, CDR1 is LNHNV and CDR2 YYDKDF (reference sequence). Here the CDR3 DNA reads TGTGCCACCAGCGGGATGGGGGGGGACAATGAGCAGTTCTTC. This codes for CATSGMGGDNEQFF.

There are many counts of this clonotype. The J gene is TRBJ2-5, the V gene TRBV28; D unclear. CDR3 size: 13 residues. V dropped 8 bases and J dropped 2 bases, with 12 bases sitting between them. Germline loops: CDR1 MDHEN, CDR2 SYDVKM. Here the CDR3 reads CASLASEQETQYF. The CDR3 nucleotides are TGTGCCAGCCTTGCTAGTGAACAAGAGACCCAGTACTTC. The full variable domain, completed using reference TRBV28 and TRBJ2-5, is DVKVTQSSRYLVKRTGEKVFLECVQDMDHENMFWYRQDPGLGLRLIYFSYDVKMKEKGDIPEGYSVSREKKERFSLILESASTNQTSMYLCASLASEQETQYFGPGTRLLVL.

Concerning this clonotype: This clone may be a read error of a much larger clone one base away. V gene TRBV28 combines with J gene TRBJ2-6, with 8 bases lining up with TRBD1. Per the germline V gene, CDR1 is MDHEN and CDR2 is SYDVKM. The CDR3 consists of 18 residues. The CDR3 DNA sequence: TGTGCCAGCAGTTTAGCAGGGGGCTTCCTCTCTGGGGCCAACGCCCTGACTTTC. Translated, it gives CASSLAGGFLSGANALTF.

This clonotype has ten or more counts. The V and J genes are TRBV3-1 and TRBJ2-1; TRBD2 aligns across 11 bases. The CDR3 is made up of 16 amino acids. CDR1 and CDR2 (germline): LGHDT, YNNKEL (reference sequence). V lost 4 bases to trimming and J lost 11 bases; unmatched junction nucleotides: 13. The CDR3 DNA is TGTGCCAGCAGCCCCGGGGGGACTAGCGGTACTTTCAAGCAGTTCTTC. This gives the protein CASSPGGTSGTFKQFF.